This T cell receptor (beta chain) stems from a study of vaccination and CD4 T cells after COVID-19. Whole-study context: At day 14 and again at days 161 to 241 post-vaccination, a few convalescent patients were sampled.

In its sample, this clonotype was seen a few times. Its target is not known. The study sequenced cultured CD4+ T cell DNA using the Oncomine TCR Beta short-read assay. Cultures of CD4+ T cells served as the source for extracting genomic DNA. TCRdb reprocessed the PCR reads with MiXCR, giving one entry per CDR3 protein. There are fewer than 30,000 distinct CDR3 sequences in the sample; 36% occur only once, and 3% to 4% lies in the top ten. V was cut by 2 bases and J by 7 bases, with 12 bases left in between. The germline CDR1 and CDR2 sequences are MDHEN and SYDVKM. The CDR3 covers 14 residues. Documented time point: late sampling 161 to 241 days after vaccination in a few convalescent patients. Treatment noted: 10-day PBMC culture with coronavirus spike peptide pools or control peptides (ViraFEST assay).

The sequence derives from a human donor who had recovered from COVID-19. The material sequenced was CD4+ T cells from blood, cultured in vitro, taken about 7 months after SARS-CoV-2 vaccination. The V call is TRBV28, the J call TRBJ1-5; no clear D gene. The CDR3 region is CASSLSDRVQPQHF. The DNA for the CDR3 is TGTGCCAGCAGTTTAAGTGATAGGGTCCAGCCCCAGCATTTT.